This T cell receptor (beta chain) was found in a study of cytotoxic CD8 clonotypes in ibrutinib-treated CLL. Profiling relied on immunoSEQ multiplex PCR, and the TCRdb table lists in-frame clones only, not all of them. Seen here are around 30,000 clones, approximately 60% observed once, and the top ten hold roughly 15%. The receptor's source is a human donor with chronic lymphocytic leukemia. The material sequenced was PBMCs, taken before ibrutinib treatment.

CDR3 nucleotides: TGTGCCAGTAGCCTAGGGGCCGAAAGGGGCGAGCAGTACTTC. Encoded protein: CASSLGAERGEQYF. This chain connects TRBV19 to TRBJ2-7; TRBD1 is a possible D gene (5 bases). Germline CDR1 and CDR2: LNHDA and SQIVND (reference sequence). This CDR3 contains 14 residues. Trimming pared 6 bases from V and 6 bases from J, leaving 18 bases between.